Below are 14 T cell receptor beta chains sequenced from a single sample in a study of blood T cell repertoires in COVID-19. Sequencing was performed with immunoSEQ multiplex PCR; in TCRdb, only in-frame clones are kept and a portion is missing. The sample lists nearly 200,000 clones, roughly nine tenths occurring once. Sequenced sample: peripheral blood. The source is a woman between 70 and 85 years old with acute or convalescent COVID-19.

Worth noting for this clone: Other DNA sequences in the sample encode the same CDR3. V gene TRBV7-2 combines with J gene TRBJ1-2; TRBD1 is a possible D gene (5 bases). The CDR3 contains 15 residues. Between the trimmed V and J ends, which lost 3 bases and 4 bases, there was a span of 15 bases. Germline V CDR1 and CDR2: SGHTA, FQGNSA. The CDR3: CASSLGQGLSYGYTF. CDR3 sequence (DNA): TGTGCCAGCAGCTTGGGGCAGGGACTGAGCTATGGCTACACCTTC.

The chain uses TRBV10-2 and TRBJ2-5; TRBD2 matches 10 bases. Trimming took 5 bases from V and 2 from J; bases not matched to a gene: 5. CDR1 and CDR2 (germline): WSHSY, SAAADI. The CDR3 is made up of 15 amino acids. The CDR3: CASSMGLALQETQYF. As DNA, the CDR3 is TGCGCCAGCAGTATGGGACTAGCGCTACAAGAGACCCAGTACTTC.

Only one count was recorded for this clone. The chain joins TRBV19 to TRBJ2-1, with 9 nucleotides matching TRBD2. V was pared by 3 bases and J by 10 bases, with 10 bases of the junction left unmatched. Germline CDR1 reads LNHDA; CDR2 reads SQIVND (reference sequence). CDR3 length equals 15 residues. This CDR3 reads CASSMSLAGRGEQFF. CDR3 DNA sequence: TGTGCCAGTAGTATGTCGCTAGCGGGGAGGGGGGAGCAGTTCTTC.

This chain uses TRBV6-2 or TRBV6-3 with TRBJ2-7; D is uncertain. This CDR3 is built from 14 residues. Germline V CDR1 and CDR2: MNHEY, SVGEGT. V lost 6 bases, J lost 3 bases, and 15 bases lay in between. CDR3 coding DNA: TGTGCCAGCAGCCAACGCGGCGCGAACTACGAGCAGTACTTC. It translates to CASSQRGANYEQYF.

The J gene is TRBJ2-4, the V gene TRBV1; the D call TRBD1 from the table was never checked on the DNA. TRBV1 is marked as a pseudogene. The length of the CDR3 is 17 residues. The CDR3 region has the DNA TGCACCAGCAGCCAAGATGGGGGCGGACTAGCCAAAAACATTCAGTACTTC. Its translation: CTSSQDGGGLAKNIQYF.

This clone was detected once. The junction differs from germline at one of its ends, possibly a read error. The V gene is TRBV5-1, the J gene TRBJ1-1; a weak D match, TRBD1 (5 bases). This CDR3 comprises 16 residues. CDR1 is SGHRS, CDR2 YFSETQ, per germline. The CDR3 spells CAGSLQSLGQNTEAFF. The CDR3 DNA reads TGCGCCGGCAGCCTCCAGAGCTTAGGACAGAACACTGAAGCTTTCTTT.

The chain carries TRBV28 and TRBJ1-2, with D perhaps TRBD1 (6 bases). Germline V gene sequence: CDR1 MDHEN, CDR2 SYDVKM. There are 14 residues in the CDR3. V was pared by 7 bases and J by 4 bases, with 16 bases between. CDR3 amino acids: CASTLGRGGYGYTF. Here the CDR3 DNA reads TGTGCCAGCACCTTGGGCAGGGGCGGCTATGGCTACACCTTC.

A word on this clone: Other DNA sequences of this sample code for an identical CDR3. The gene calls are TRBV19 and TRBJ2-2; 9 bases are shared with TRBD2. V lost 1 base and J lost 5; bases outside the gene matches: 2. The CDR3 totals 15 residues. Looked up from germline, CDR1 is LNHDA and CDR2 is SQIVND (reference sequence). In nucleotides, the CDR3 is TGTGCCAGTAGTATAGGAGCGGGAGGTACCGGGGAGCTGTTTTTT. Translating it yields CASSIGAGGTGELFF.

The rearrangement links TRBV11-2 to TRBJ1-2; perhaps TRBD1 as D (5 bases). This CDR3 has 14 amino acids. Between the trimmed V and J ends, which lost 5 bases and 6 bases, there was a span of 16 bases. The germline V gene encodes CDR1 SGHAT and CDR2 FQNNGV. CDR3 loop: CASSPGPGLHGYTF. In nucleotides, the CDR3 is TGTGCCAGCAGCCCTGGGCCAGGGCTCCATGGCTACACCTTC.

This clone was detected once. V usage is TRBV2 and J usage is TRBJ1-1; 7 positions match TRBD1. The CDR3 is 15 residues long. Germline V gene lookup returns CDR1 SNHLY and CDR2 FYNNEI. V was pared by 6 bases and J by 2 bases, with 9 bases of the junction left unmatched. DNA for the CDR3: TGTGCCAGCAGGGCAAGACAGGGACCAAACACTGAAGCTTTCTTT. This codes for CASRARQGPNTEAFF.

This clone appeared once. The gene calls are TRBV5-4 and TRBJ2-7; TRBD2 might be the D (7 bases). The CDR3 consists of 18 residues. Germline V gene lookup returns CDR1 SGHNT and CDR2 YYREEE (reference sequence). V was shortened by 4 bases and J by 1 base, with 24 bases between the two germline ends. CDR3 bases: TGTGCCAGCAGCCCGGCTAAAGGGAGGGGGGTTAGGTCCTACGAGCAGTACTTC. Protein: CASSPAKGRGVRSYEQYF.

V gene TRBV28 combines with J gene TRBJ2-5; 9 positions agree with TRBD2. Per germline, CDR1 MDHEN and CDR2 SYDVKM. The junction had 6 bases not matched to a gene; V was cut back by 6 bases and J by 4 bases. CDR3 length equals 14 residues. Written as DNA, the CDR3 is TGTGCCAGCAGAACACCGGGACTAGCAGAGACCCAGTACTTC. It translates to CASRTPGLAETQYF.

The chain carries TRBV24-1 and TRBJ2-7; D might be TRBD1 (6 bases). The CDR3 contains 15 residues. V shed 9 bases and J shed 2 bases, with 19 bases lying between them. Germline lookup yields CDR1 KGHDR and CDR2 SFDVKD. The CDR3 spells CATPTGTKTTYEQYF. CDR3 bases: TGTGCCACCCCAACCGGGACAAAGACGACCTACGAGCAGTACTTC.

The chain carries TRBV6-5 and TRBJ1-4; D is uncertain. CDR3 length: 14 residues. V lost 6 bases and J lost 0, with 8 bases in between. From germline, CDR1 is MNHEY and CDR2 SVGAGI. For the CDR3, the DNA is TGTGCCAGCAGGGAGGGTACAACTAATGAAAAACTGTTTTTT. Encoded protein: CASREGTTNEKLFF.